This entry concerns a single TCR beta chain. Its target is unknown. Next came a second PCR, run for 7 to 11 cycles, which used a sample-barcoded 5' primer along with a J-beta primer mix. MiXCR, applied by TCRdb to the 5' RACE reads, yields one record per CDR3 protein. The sample gives hundreds of thousands of distinct CDR3 sequences, about 53% of which show up once; approximately 40% is in the top ten. The source of the sample is a study of blood T cells in healthy people across ages. Study findings and constraints: TCR beta diversity correlated strongly with naive T cell percentage. Per-million-T-cell TCR beta diversity fell roughly linearly with age.

The CDR3 spans 18 residues. The junction had 15 bases not matched to a gene; V was cut back by 6 bases and J by 7 bases. CDR1 and CDR2 from the germline V gene are SEHNR and FQNEAQ (reference sequence). This clonotype was obtained from a man aged 80 or over in good health. J is TRBJ1-6 and V is TRBV7-9; TRBD1 matches 10 bases. Sequenced material: blood. The CDR3 reads CASSPRKLGQGGNSPLHF. CDR3 DNA: TGTGCCAGCAGTCCACGAAAACTCGGACAGGGGGGGAATTCACCCCTCCACTTT.